The 4 T cell receptor beta chains below all came from one sample that was sequenced in a study of blood T cell repertoires in COVID-19. The data were produced by immunoSEQ multiplex PCR, yet TCRdb's version contains in-frame clones alone and is incomplete. The repertoire holds approximately 170,000 clones, with approximately 87% as singletons. The sequenced sample consisted of PBMCs or T cells enriched from blood (not recorded which). The receptors stem from a woman aged 45 to 65 who had recovered from COVID-19.

V gene TRBV6-6 combines with J gene TRBJ1-2; TRBD1 aligns across 8 bases. J was trimmed by 4 bases and V by 4 bases; bases with no gene match: 2. The CDR3 is 13 amino acids. The germline CDR1 and CDR2 sequences are MNHNY and SVGAGI (reference sequence). The DNA for the CDR3 is TGTGCCAGCAGTTTGACAGGGGCCTATGGCTACACCTTC. Its protein is CASSLTGAYGYTF.

This chain links TRBV19 with TRBJ1-5; D perhaps matches TRBD1 (5 bases). This CDR3 is 15 amino acids long. Germline loops: CDR1 LNHDA, CDR2 SQIVND (reference sequence). Trimming stripped 1 base from V and 5 bases from J, with 12 bases between. CDR3 in amino acids: CASSIGGTGYQPQHF. In DNA form, the CDR3 reads TGTGCCAGTAGTATAGGCGGGACTGGCTATCAGCCCCAGCATTTT. Full variable domain (remainder filled in from reference TRBV19 and TRBJ1-5): DGGITQSPKYLFRKEGQNVTLSCEQNLNHDAMYWYRQDPGQGLRLIYYSQIVNDFQKGDIAEGYSVSREKKESFPLTVTSAQKNPTAFYLCASSIGGTGYQPQHFGDGTRLSIL.

The V and J genes are TRBV19 and TRBJ2-7; D may be TRBD2 (6 bases). CDR1 is LNHDA, CDR2 SQIVND, per germline (reference sequence). This CDR3 contains 17 residues. The V gene lost 3 bases and the J gene lost 2 bases, with 20 bases spanning the gap. Here the CDR3 DNA reads TGTGCCAGTAGTATCTTAGGAGGGTCGGGCGGTACCTACGAGCAGTACGTC. This encodes CASSILGGSGGTYEQYV.

The gene calls are TRBV28 and TRBJ2-7; D unresolved. V was clipped by 4 bases and J by 3 bases, with 7 bases between them. Germline assignment: CDR1 MDHEN and CDR2 SYDVKM. There are 12 residues in the CDR3. The CDR3 here is CASSSGNYEQYV. The CDR3 bases are TGTGCCAGCAGTTCAGGCAACTACGAGCAGTACGTC.